This entry is about one TCR beta chain. These data come from a study of high-grade serous ovarian cancer treatment subgroups. Tumor tissue was taken before any definitive surgery or chemotherapy was given. TCRdb's copy holds only in-frame clones and misses some; the assay was immunoSEQ multiplex PCR. The sample carries 1,700 or so clones, approximately 80% recorded once. V was clipped by 4 bases and J by 4 bases; unmatched bases: 10. This CDR3 is 16 amino acids long. Germline V gene data show CDR1 as SGHDT and CDR2 as YYEEEE. The sequencing input was tumor tissue. The rearrangement links TRBV5-6 to TRBJ2-5; 10 bases agree with TRBD2. The receptor was isolated from a human donor with high-grade serous ovarian cancer. CDR3 sequence: CASSRTSGGARETQYF. CDR3 DNA sequence: TGTGCCAGCAGCCGGACCAGCGGGGGGGCTCGAGAGACCCAGTACTTC.